This T cell receptor beta chain was obtained from a study of T cell repertoires in cytomegalovirus infection. About the research overall: A matching HLA type, together with CMV infection, was signaled by public TCR beta signatures.

This clonotype was seen only a few times. Its antigen is not known. In TCRdb, the reads were re-called with MiXCR into one record per CDR3 protein. The sample comprises about 480,000 distinct CDR3 sequences, about 33% of which are singletons, and roughly 17% rests with the top ten. Germline V lookup: CDR1 SGHTA, CDR2 FQGTGA. The CDR3 is 14 residues long. V was clipped by 5 bases and J by 4 bases, with 13 bases between them. Overall study findings and caveats: HLA-C-restricted CMV clonotypes gave the most frequent clonotype in two of eight donors.

This receptor was obtained from a human donor in good health (CMV status not recorded). Some clones in this sample may be carry-over from other donors' samples. The chain recombines TRBV7-3 with TRBJ2-3, with a tentative D call TRBD1 (5 bases). The input for sequencing was cultured PBMCs, taken from culture after CMV antigen stimulation. This CDR3 is CASSQGLPPDTQYF. Here the CDR3 DNA reads TGTGCCAGCAGCCAGGGTCTTCCGCCAGATACGCAGTATTTT.